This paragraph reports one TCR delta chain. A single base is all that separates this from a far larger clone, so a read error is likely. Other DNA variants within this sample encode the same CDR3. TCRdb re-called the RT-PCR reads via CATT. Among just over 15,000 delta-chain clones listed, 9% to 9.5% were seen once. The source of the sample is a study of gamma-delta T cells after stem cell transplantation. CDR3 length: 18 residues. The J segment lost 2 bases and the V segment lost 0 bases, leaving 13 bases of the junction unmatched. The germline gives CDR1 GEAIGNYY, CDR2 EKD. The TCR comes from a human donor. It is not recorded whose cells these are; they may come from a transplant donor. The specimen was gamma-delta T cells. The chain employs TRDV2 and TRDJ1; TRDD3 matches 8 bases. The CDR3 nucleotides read TGTGCCTGTGACACCGTCCTGGGGGACCCCGGGAGGACCGATAAACTCATCTTT. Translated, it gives CACDTVLGDPGRTDKLIF.